This T cell receptor (beta chain) was retrieved from a study of type 1 regulatory T cells. Study at large: An in vitro protocol generated T-allo10, a Tr1-enriched, alloantigen-specific CD4 T cell product.

The germline V gene encodes CDR1 DFQATT and CDR2 SNEGSKA (reference sequence). The V segment lost 6 bases and the J segment 1 base; nucleotides outside the gene matches: 5. The CDR3 is 14 residues long. General study results and limits: Tr1 cells had a more restricted TCR repertoire than non-Tr1 cells.

TCRdb re-called the reads through MiXCR, storing one row per CDR3 protein. The data hold tens of thousands of distinct CDR3 sequences, with 55% to 65% observed a single time. This clonotype was seen only a few times. Its cognate antigen is unknown. The sequenced material came from cultured non-Tr1 T cells, either the whole culture or a sorted T cell fraction (not recorded which). This chain joins TRBV20-1 and TRBJ2-2; 7 bases align to TRBD2. The sequence came from a human donor in good health. This CDR3 is CSAKSSGNTGELFF. In nucleotides, the CDR3 is TGCAGTGCCAAATCTAGCGGGAACACCGGGGAGCTGTTTTTT.